Following are 11 T cell receptor beta chains from one sample sequenced in a study of T cell repertoires in cytomegalovirus infection. Using its own MiXCR run on the reads, TCRdb lists one record per CDR3 protein. This sample has 500,000 or so distinct CDR3 sequences, with approximately 16% found just once. Sequencing input: CD8+ T cells from PBMCs. The receptor set was obtained from a human donor in good health (CMV status not recorded). Some clones in this sample may be carry-over from other donors' samples.

This chain links TRBV6-6 with TRBJ1-1; D uncertain. The CDR3 is 14 residues long. Trimming removed 6 bases at V and 1 base at J, with 12 bases between. Germline lookup yields CDR1 MNHNY and CDR2 SVGAGI (reference sequence). The CDR3, as DNA: TGTGCCAGCAGCTCCTCAGAGGGGAACACTGAAGCTTTCTTT. It yields the protein CASSSSEGNTEAFF.

This clonotype was observed many times. The chain has TRBV7-9 and TRBJ2-7, with D perhaps given as TRBD1 or TRBD2 (5 bases each). The CDR3 consists of 15 residues. V was trimmed by 1 base and J by 1 base, leaving 11 bases between them. From germline, CDR1 is SEHNR and CDR2 FQNEAQ (reference sequence). This chain's CDR3 is CASSLGGTMSYEQYF. CDR3 nucleotide sequence: TGTGCCAGCAGCTTAGGAGGGACCATGTCCTACGAGCAGTACTTC.

The gene calls are TRBV5-1 and TRBJ2-3; D is uncertain. The CDR3 runs 15 residues. Germline-derived CDR1 and CDR2 are SGHRS and YFSETQ. V lost 2 bases and J 4 bases, leaving 14 bases between the germline ends. The CDR3 here is CASSLKRNTADTQYF. CDR3 DNA: TGCGCCAGCAGCTTAAAAAGAAACACGGCAGATACGCAGTATTTT.

The rearrangement joins TRBV4-2 to TRBJ2-1; D is ambiguous. The germline V gene has CDR1 LGHNA and CDR2 YNFKEQ. This CDR3 has 13 amino acids. V was trimmed by 8 bases and J by 4 bases, leaving 12 bases between them. CDR3 DNA: TGTGCCAGCGCGGCAGAGGAGTACAATGAGCAGTTCTTC. It encodes CASAAEEYNEQFF.

This clonotype was seen only once. The chain couples TRBV30 to TRBJ1-2, with 10 bases fitting TRBD1. The CDR3 spans 17 residues. Per germline, CDR1 GTSNPN and CDR2 SVGIG (reference sequence). With V trimmed by 0 bases and J by 1 base, 8 bases remained unmatched. The chain's CDR3 is CAWSVRDRGILNYGYTF. DNA of the CDR3: TGTGCCTGGAGTGTAAGGGACAGGGGTATACTTAACTATGGCTACACCTTC.

On this clonotype itself: A much larger clone differs from this one at a single base, so this may be a read error. The chain has TRBV12-3 or TRBV12-4 and TRBJ1-5; D is unresolved. The CDR3 sequence is 13 residues long. The CDR3 reads CVTTSGSNQPQHF. Here the CDR3 DNA reads TGTGTCACAACCAGCGGCAGCAATCAGCCCCAGCATTTT.

The chain has TRBV6-6 and TRBJ2-1, with 13 positions matching TRBD2. Germline CDR1 reads MNHNY; CDR2 reads SVGAGI (reference sequence). J was trimmed by 0 bases and V by 0 bases; bases with no gene match: 8. This CDR3 spans 20 amino acids. CDR3 DNA: TGTGCCAGCAGTTACTCCGGACTAGCGGGAGCCTATAGCTCCTACAATGAGCAGTTCTTC. This encodes CASSYSGLAGAYSSYNEQFF.

In the case of this clonotype: One junction end does not reproduce the germline sequence, and a read error may be involved. The chain employs TRBV4-1 and TRBJ1-5, with 11 bases that match TRBD1. Germline V CDR1 and CDR2: MGHRA, YSYEKL. This CDR3 spans 16 amino acids. The CDR3 DNA sequence: TGCGCAAGCAGCCTCGCCGGGACAGGGGGGAATCAGCCCCCGCATTTT. It translates to CASSLAGTGGNQPPHF.

The chain links TRBV9 to TRBJ2-7; TRBD1 matches 10 bases. CDR3 size: 16 residues. The V gene's germline CDR1 is SGDLS and CDR2 YYNGEE. The V segment lost 4 bases and the J segment 4 bases; nucleotides outside the gene matches: 11. CDR3 protein: CASSNRRQGARYEQYF. The CDR3 DNA reads as TGTGCCAGCAGCAATCGACGACAGGGGGCTCGTTACGAGCAGTACTTC.

The sample holds many counts of this clonotype. The chain is built from TRBV7-9 and TRBJ1-2, with a weak D call TRBD1 (5 bases). Germline lookup yields CDR1 SEHNR and CDR2 FQNEAQ (reference sequence). Trimming took off 5 bases at V and 6 bases at J, with 10 bases between the two ends. The CDR3 has 12 amino acids. This CDR3 reads CASSPGTHGYTF. The CDR3 DNA reads TGTGCCAGCAGCCCCGGGACGCATGGCTACACCTTC.

This clonotype was counted a few times. The V and J genes are TRBV3-1 and TRBJ2-1; TRBD2 matches at 7 bases. With V trimmed by 2 bases and J by 8 bases, 9 bases remained unmatched. CDR1 is LGHDT and CDR2 is YNNKEL in the germline V gene (reference sequence). The length of the CDR3 is 15 residues. For the CDR3, the DNA is TGTGCCAGCAGCCAATCGGGGGGAGCGAGGGATGAGCAGTTCTTC. This translates into CASSQSGGARDEQFF.